Listed here are 10 T cell receptor beta chains from one sample, sequenced in a study of blood T cell repertoires in COVID-19. Generated by immunoSEQ multiplex PCR, the TCRdb table keeps only in-frame clones and is missing some. The sample shows 90,000 to 110,000 clones, 65% to 80% of them seen only once. The sample taken for sequencing was peripheral blood. The receptors derive from a woman in her seventies with acute or convalescent COVID-19.

The chain uses TRBV3-1 (or the pseudogene TRBV3-2) and TRBJ2-7; D gene ambiguous. Trimming shortened V by 1 base and J by 6 bases, and 13 bases separated the two germline ends. The V gene's germline CDR1 is LGHDT and CDR2 YNNKEL (reference sequence). The length of the CDR3 is 14 residues. CDR3 sequence (DNA): TGTGCCAGCAGCCAAGGCGGAGCTGTGAGCGAGCAGTACTTC. Protein product: CASSQGGAVSEQYF.

The chain employs TRBV6-5 and TRBJ2-2, with TRBD2 as a possible D gene (5 bases). V dropped 6 bases and J dropped 3 bases, with 11 bases sitting between them. This CDR3 spans 14 amino acids. Germline CDR1 reads MNHEY; CDR2 reads SVGAGI. CDR3 in amino acids: CASSLEVDTGELFF. In DNA form, the CDR3 reads TGTGCCAGCAGCTTGGAGGTCGACACCGGGGAGCTGTTTTTT.

The chain carries TRBV12-3 or TRBV12-4 and TRBJ1-1, with 8 bases that match TRBD1. The CDR3 runs to 13 residues. V was clipped by 6 bases and J by 8 bases; unmatched bases: 8. CDR3 in amino acids: CASRTRTGWEAFF. In DNA, the CDR3 is TGTGCCAGCAGGACTCGGACAGGGTGGGAAGCTTTCTTT.

V is TRBV7-8 and J is TRBJ1-1; 8 bases fit TRBD1. The germline CDR1 and CDR2 sequences are SGHVS and FQNEAQ. Unmatched junction bases numbered 9, after V lost 5 bases and J lost 7 bases. CDR3 length equals 14 residues. CDR3 DNA sequence: TGTGCCAGCAGCCCTTGGCAGGGGGCGGGTGAAGCTTTCTTT. Translated, it gives CASSPWQGAGEAFF. The complete variable domain, with remaining parts taken from reference TRBV7-8 and TRBJ1-1, reads GAGVSQSPRYKVAKRGQDVALRCDPISGHVSLFWYQQALGQGPEFLTYFQNEAQLDKSGLPSDRFFAERPEGSVSTLKIQRTQQEDSAVYLCASSPWQGAGEAFFGQGTRLTVV.

The V gene is TRBV5-1, the J gene TRBJ2-2; D not certain. V lost 2 bases and J 7 bases, leaving 3 bases between the germline ends. The CDR3 runs to 11 residues. Germline V gives CDR1 SGHRS, CDR2 YFSETQ. CDR3 sequence: CASSFIGELFF. CDR3 nucleotides: TGCGCCAGCAGCTTTATCGGGGAGCTGTTTTTT.

J is TRBJ2-7 and V is TRBV5-1; D ambiguous. CDR3 size: 12 residues. Germline CDR1 SGHRS, CDR2 YFSETQ. The V end lost 0 bases, the J end lost 4 bases, and 5 bases lay between the germline ends. Here the CDR3 reads CASSLGGYEQYF. The CDR3 DNA is TGCGCCAGCAGCTTGGGCGGTTACGAGCAGTACTTC. Together with reference TRBV5-1 and TRBJ2-7, the CDR3 gives the full variable domain: KAGVTQTPRYLIKTRGQQVTLSCSPISGHRSVSWYQQTPGQGLQFLFEYFSETQRNKGNFPGRFSGRQFSNSRSEMNVSTLELGDSALYLCASSLGGYEQYFGPGTRLTVT.

Ten or more counts support this clone. CDR3 in amino acids: CASSRSGGNQPQHF. The CDR3, as DNA: TGTGCCAGCAGCCGATCAGGGGGCAATCAGCCCCAGCATTTT. The chain has TRBV7-9 and TRBJ1-5; possibly TRBD1 for D (6 bases). In germline, CDR1 is SEHNR, CDR2 FQNEAQ (reference sequence). CDR3 length equals 14 residues. V dropped 5 bases and J dropped 2 bases, with 10 bases sitting between them.

The J gene is TRBJ1-1, the V gene TRBV28, with no clear D. V lost 10 bases, J lost 0 bases, and 6 bases lay in between. This CDR3 region has 11 residues. The germline V gene has CDR1 MDHEN and CDR2 SYDVKM. CDR3: CAIFLNTEAFF. DNA for the CDR3: TGTGCCATCTTCTTGAACACTGAAGCTTTCTTT.

This clone was counted only a few times. The chain is built from TRBV7-2 and TRBJ1-2; the match to TRBD1 covers 7 bases. Trimming removed 3 bases from V and 1 base from J; junction bases left unmatched: 8. Germline assignment: CDR1 SGHTA and CDR2 FQGNSA. This CDR3 region has 16 residues. Here the CDR3 reads CASSFRQGPFNYGYTF. The DNA of the CDR3 is TGTGCCAGCAGCTTTAGACAGGGCCCCTTTAACTATGGCTACACCTTC.

The CDR3 DNA reads TGTGCCAGTAGTCTCAAAGCGGGGGGGCTCACCGGGGAGCTGTTTTTT. Amino acid sequence: CASSLKAGGLTGELFF. This rearrangement joins TRBV19 to TRBJ2-2, with 10 bases aligning to TRBD2. V was clipped by 5 bases and J by 4 bases; unmatched bases: 7. This CDR3 comprises 16 residues. Germline V gene lookup returns CDR1 LNHDA and CDR2 SQIVND (reference sequence).